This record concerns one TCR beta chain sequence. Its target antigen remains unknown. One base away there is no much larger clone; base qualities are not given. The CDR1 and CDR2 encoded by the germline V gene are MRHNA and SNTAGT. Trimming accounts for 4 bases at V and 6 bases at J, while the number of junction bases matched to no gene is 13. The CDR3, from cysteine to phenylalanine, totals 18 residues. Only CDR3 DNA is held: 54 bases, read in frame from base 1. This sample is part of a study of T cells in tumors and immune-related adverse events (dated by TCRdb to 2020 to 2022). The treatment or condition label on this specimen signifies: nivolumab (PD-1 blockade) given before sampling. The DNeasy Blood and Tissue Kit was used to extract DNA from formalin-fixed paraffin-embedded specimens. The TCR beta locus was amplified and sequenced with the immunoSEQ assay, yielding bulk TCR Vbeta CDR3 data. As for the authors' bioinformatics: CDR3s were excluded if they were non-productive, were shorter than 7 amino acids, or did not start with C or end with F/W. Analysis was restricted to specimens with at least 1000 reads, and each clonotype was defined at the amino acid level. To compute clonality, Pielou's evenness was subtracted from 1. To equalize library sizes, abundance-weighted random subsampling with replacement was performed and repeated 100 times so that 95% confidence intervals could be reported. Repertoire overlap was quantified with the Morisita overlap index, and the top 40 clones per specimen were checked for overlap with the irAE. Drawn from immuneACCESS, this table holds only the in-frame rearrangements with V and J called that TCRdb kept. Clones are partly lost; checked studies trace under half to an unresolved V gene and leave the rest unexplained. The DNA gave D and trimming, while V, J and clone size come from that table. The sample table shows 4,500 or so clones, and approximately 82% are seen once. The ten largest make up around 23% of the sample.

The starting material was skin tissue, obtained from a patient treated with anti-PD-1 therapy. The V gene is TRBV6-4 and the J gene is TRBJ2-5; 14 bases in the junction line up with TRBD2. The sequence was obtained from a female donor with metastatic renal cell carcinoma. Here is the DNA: TGTGCCAGCAGTGCGCTCCCGGGACTAGCGGGAGAGGGACAGACCCAGTACTTC. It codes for CASSALPGLAGEGQTQYF.